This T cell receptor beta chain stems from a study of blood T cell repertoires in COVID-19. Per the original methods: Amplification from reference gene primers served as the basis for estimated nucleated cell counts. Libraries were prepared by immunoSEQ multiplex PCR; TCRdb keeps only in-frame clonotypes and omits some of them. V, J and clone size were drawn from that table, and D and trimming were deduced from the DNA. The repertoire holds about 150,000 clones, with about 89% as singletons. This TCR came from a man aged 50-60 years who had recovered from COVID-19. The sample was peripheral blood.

This CDR3 is CASSQDRSGEQFF. The CDR3 region has the DNA TGTGCCAGCAGCCAAGATCGCAGCGGTGAGCAGTTCTTC. The chain couples TRBV3-1 (or the pseudogene TRBV3-2) to TRBJ2-1; tentative D call: TRBD2 (5 bases). Per germline, CDR1 LGHDT and CDR2 YNNKEL (reference sequence). CDR3 length: 13 amino acids. Trimming cost V 0 bases and J 9 bases, with 9 bases left between them.